This T cell receptor beta chain was sequenced in a study of tumor and adjacent non-tumor tissue in lung cancer. The CDR3 extends over 12 amino acids. In germline, CDR1 is KGHDR, CDR2 SFDVKD. This clonotype was detected only once. Mismatch with germline at one junction end may stem from a read error. This sample's RNA came from whole unsorted tissue. The library came from three nested PCR rounds adapted from ARM-PCR protocols. TCRdb called the multiplex PCR reads again in MiXCR, with one record for every CDR3 protein. The table has 70,000 to 90,000 distinct CDR3 sequences, around 77% seen once; the top ten hold 10% to 15%.

The sequencing input was lung tumor tissue. The V gene is TRBV24-1, the J gene TRBJ1-1; D unclear. The receptor's source is a woman aged 45-65 years with non-small cell lung cancer. The CDR3 loop is CVTNDRDTEAFF. CDR3 nucleotides: TGTGTCACCAATGATAGGGACACTGAAGCTTTCTTT.